The 20 T cell receptor beta chains presented below share a single source sample, sequenced in a study of metastatic and nonmetastatic thyroid tumors. Using MiXCR, TCRdb re-called clones from the PCR reads. Of approximately 44,000 clones detected, 24% appear once; the ten largest clones hold approximately 15%. Ahead of thyroid surgery, no patient had received treatment of any kind. Sample: tumor tissue. The receptor set was obtained from a female donor with papillary thyroid cancer or a benign thyroid nodule (not recorded which). Some clones in this sample may be carry-over from other donors' samples.

This clone was observed at least ten times. Since a much larger clone is just one base distant, this may be a read error. The same CDR3 is also encoded by other DNA sequences in this sample. The chain links TRBV6-1 to TRBJ2-7; tentatively, D is TRBD1 (6 bases). Trimming left V 3 bases short and J 3 bases short, with 9 bases between. The germline V gene has CDR1 MNHNS and CDR2 SASEGT. CDR3 length equals 13 residues. The CDR3 DNA sequence: TGTGCCAGCAGTGACAGGGGTCTCTACGAGCAGTACTTC. Amino acids: CASSDRGLYEQYF.

Notes on this clone: The conserved phenylalanine or tryptophan is not found at the CDR3 terminus, so this likely reflects a read error. The J gene is TRBJ1-2, the V gene TRBV7-2; D remains unclear. V was cut by 5 bases and J by 6 bases, with 13 bases left in between. Germline CDR1 SGHTA, CDR2 FQGNSA. CDR3 length: 13 amino acids. The chain's CDR3 is CASSRRGPDGYTI. The CDR3, as DNA: TGTGCCAGCAGCCGGCGCGGGCCGGATGGCTACACCATC.

By share, this clone ranks as medium-sized (0.01 to 0.1%). This chain connects TRBV20-1 to TRBJ1-4; 7 nucleotides line up with TRBD1. The V gene's germline CDR1 is DFQATT and CDR2 SNEGSKA (reference sequence). This CDR3 has 15 residues. After removal of 1 base from V and 8 bases from J, the junction contained 10 bases not matched to a gene. The CDR3 spells CSARGPTGEGEKLFF. CDR3 nucleotide sequence: TGCAGTGCTAGAGGCCCTACAGGGGAGGGAGAAAAACTGTTTTTT.

The chain carries TRBV5-5 and TRBJ2-1, with 11 nucleotides matching TRBD2. V shed 1 base and J 8 bases; nucleotides not matched to a gene: 5. The germline V gene encodes CDR1 SGHKS and CDR2 YYEKEE (reference sequence). The CDR3 extends over 15 amino acids. CDR3 sequence: CASSLTSGSFYEQFF. DNA for the CDR3: TGTGCCAGCAGCTTGACTAGCGGGAGTTTCTATGAGCAGTTCTTC.

This clone has at least ten counts. This chain links TRBV4-3 with TRBJ1-6; D unclear. V was pared by 1 base and J by 11 bases, with 9 bases between. The CDR3 runs to 13 residues. Germline V lookup: CDR1 LGHNA, CDR2 YSLEER. The CDR3 protein is CASSQARSAPLHF. In DNA form, the CDR3 reads TGCGCCAGCAGCCAAGCAAGGTCCGCACCCCTCCACTTT.

The chain joins TRBV24-1 to TRBJ2-1; 12 positions match TRBD2. This CDR3 has 15 amino acids. J was trimmed by 7 bases and V by 5 bases; bases with no gene match: 5. In germline, CDR1 is KGHDR, CDR2 SFDVKD. CDR3 in DNA: TGTGCCACCAGTGGGACTAGCGGGATTGAAAATGAGCAGTTCTTC. Residues: CATSGTSGIENEQFF.

This clone was seen many times. The chain joins TRBV6-5 to TRBJ2-2; D might be TRBD1 or TRBD2, each matching 6 bases. The CDR3 has 18 residues. V was shortened by 7 bases and J by 3 bases, with 24 bases between the two germline ends. Per the germline V gene, CDR1 is MNHEY and CDR2 is SVGAGI. The CDR3 DNA sequence: TGTGCCAGCACCCATACGACCTACAGGGAGGAGGACACCGGGGAGCTGTTTTTT. The encoded protein is CASTHTTYREEDTGELFF.

The V and J genes are TRBV20-1 and TRBJ2-3, with 14 bases aligning to TRBD2. The CDR3 consists of 16 residues. Losses at the gene ends were 5 bases for V and 2 bases for J; bases not matched to a gene: 6. Germline V gene data show CDR1 as DFQATT and CDR2 as SNEGSKA (reference sequence). CDR3 sequence: CSAPGTSGGPTDTQYF. The CDR3 bases are TGCAGTGCTCCGGGGACTAGCGGGGGCCCCACAGATACGCAGTATTTT.

This clone was seen ten or more times. The chain recombines TRBV6-2 or TRBV6-3 with TRBJ2-7; D unclear. The V gene's germline CDR1 is MNHEY and CDR2 SVGEGT. Trimming removed 5 bases from V and 2 bases from J, with 16 bases in between. CDR3 size: 15 residues. This CDR3 reads CASSLPSPWAYEQYF. The CDR3 bases are TGTGCCAGCAGTCTTCCAAGCCCGTGGGCCTACGAGCAGTACTTC.

The V gene is TRBV27, the J gene TRBJ2-7; 11 bases line up with TRBD2. The CDR3 spans 16 residues. Germline CDR1 MNHEY, CDR2 SMNVEV (reference sequence). J was trimmed by 6 bases and V by 4 bases; bases with no gene match: 11. CDR3 coding DNA: TGTGCCAGCAGTTCTCCCTTAGCGGGAGGGTTTAGCGAGCAGTACTTC. The encoded protein is CASSSPLAGGFSEQYF.

This clone was seen ten or more times. V is TRBV3-1 and J is TRBJ2-7, with a tentative D call TRBD2 (6 bases). The CDR3 spans 12 residues. Between the trimmed V and J ends, which lost 5 bases and 4 bases, there was a span of 9 bases. The germline V gene has CDR1 LGHDT and CDR2 YNNKEL (reference sequence). The CDR3 loop reads CASSLRDYEQYF. CDR3 nucleotides: TGTGCCAGCAGCTTGCGGGATTACGAGCAGTACTTC.

This clone was observed many times. This chain links TRBV27 with TRBJ1-2, with D uncertain. Per germline, CDR1 MNHEY and CDR2 SMNVEV (reference sequence). The V end was cut by 2 bases, the J end by 1 base, with 17 bases between. The CDR3 extends over 17 amino acids. The CDR3 loop is CASSLVQLPGSNYGYTF. As DNA, the CDR3 is TGTGCCAGCAGTTTAGTTCAGCTCCCGGGCAGTAACTATGGCTACACCTTC.

This clone has only one observation. The rearrangement links TRBV11-2 to TRBJ1-1; 7 nucleotides agree with TRBD1. Trimming cost V 5 bases and J 3 bases; bases outside gene matches: 9. The length of the CDR3 is 15 residues. The germline V gene encodes CDR1 SGHAT and CDR2 FQNNGV. The CDR3 DNA is TGTGCCAGCAGCAGGGAGAGCAGGGGGGACACTGAAGCTTTCTTT. Amino acid sequence: CASSRESRGDTEAFF.

This clone was detected many times. This rearrangement joins TRBV15 to TRBJ1-2; possibly TRBD1 for D (5 bases). From germline, CDR1 is LNHNV and CDR2 YYDKDF (reference sequence). CDR3 length equals 16 residues. V lost 6 bases and J lost 6, with 23 bases in between. This CDR3 is CATRAHGKGAEDGYTF. The CDR3 nucleotides read TGTGCCACCAGGGCCCACGGGAAAGGGGCCGAAGATGGCTACACCTTC.

This chain joins TRBV20-1 and TRBJ2-3, with no clear D. Trimming took off 0 bases at V and 1 base at J, with 14 bases between the two ends. CDR3 size: 16 residues. CDR1 is DFQATT, CDR2 SNEGSKA, per germline (reference sequence). CDR3: CSARDGQLLRTDTQYF. The CDR3 nucleotides read TGCAGTGCTAGAGACGGTCAGCTGCTTCGCACAGATACGCAGTATTTT.

This clone was counted between two and nine times. A junction end diverges from the germline sequence, so it may reflect a read error. V gene TRBV10-1 combines with J gene TRBJ1-5; 11 positions match TRBD1. CDR3 size: 15 residues. Per the germline V gene, CDR1 is WNHNN and CDR2 is SYGVQD (reference sequence). CDR3 sequence reads: CANTGQGARFQPHHF. CDR3 sequence (DNA): TGCGCCAACACCGGACAGGGGGCAAGATTTCAGCCCCATCATTTT.

The sample holds many counts of this clone. The chain couples TRBV20-1 to TRBJ2-2, with a possible D match to TRBD2 (6 bases). The CDR3 runs to 16 residues. The V end was cut by 0 bases, the J end by 5 bases, with 16 bases between. In germline, CDR1 is DFQATT, CDR2 SNEGSKA (reference sequence). CDR3 residues: CSARDGREGGTGELFF. The CDR3 DNA reads as TGCAGTGCTAGAGATGGGAGAGAGGGAGGAACCGGGGAGCTGTTTTTT.

In this sample, this clone turned up many times. The J gene is TRBJ2-3, the V gene TRBV6-1; 10 nucleotides line up with TRBD2. This CDR3 contains 16 residues. CDR1 and CDR2 (germline): MNHNS, SASEGT. With 5 bases clipped from V and 4 bases from J, the junction kept 9 bases outside the gene matches. CDR3 nucleotide sequence: TGTGCCAGCAGTCTAGGACTAGCGGTACTAGCAGATACGCAGTATTTT. Translation gives CASSLGLAVLADTQYF.

This clone was detected ten times or more. The rearrangement uses TRBV2 and TRBJ2-7, with D unresolved. Germline V gene data show CDR1 as SNHLY and CDR2 as FYNNEI. The CDR3 length is 15 residues. V gave up 2 bases and J gave up 2 bases, with 13 bases separating them. CDR3 residues: CASSEYEVGAYEQYF. CDR3 in DNA: TGTGCCAGCAGTGAATACGAAGTTGGGGCCTACGAGCAGTACTTC.

At least ten counts were recorded for this clone. The rearrangement joins TRBV6-1 to TRBJ2-5, with 11 positions matching TRBD2. The V segment lost 3 bases and the J segment 4 bases; nucleotides outside the gene matches: 7. This CDR3 is built from 16 residues. Germline CDR1 and CDR2: MNHNS and SASEGT. DNA for the CDR3: TGTGCCAGCAGTGACGGTAGCGGGGGGGCCAGAGAGACCCAGTACTTC. Translating gives CASSDGSGGARETQYF.